The sequence of this T cell receptor (beta chain) was determined in a study of T cells in Graves' hyperthyroidism and ophthalmopathy. Using RNA transcripts as the source, TCR beta CDR3 regions were amplified. With the HTBI primer set, the TCR CDR3 went through a first round of RT-PCR. From the multiplex PCR reads, TCRdb called clonotypes with MiXCR, one entry per CDR3 protein. The table includes some 620,000 distinct CDR3 sequences, under 20% detected once. In its sample, this clonotype was seen many times. CDR3 length: 14 residues. Germline CDR1 SNHLY, CDR2 FYNNEI. V dropped 7 bases and J dropped 0 bases, with 10 bases sitting between them.

The origin of this receptor is a woman under 40 with Graves' hyperthyroidism. Sequenced: blood. The V and J genes are TRBV2 and TRBJ1-5; D remains unclear. The CDR3 DNA reads as TGTGCCAGCACCCCAAGGGCTAGCAATCAGCCCCAGCATTTT. Residues: CASTPRASNQPQHF.